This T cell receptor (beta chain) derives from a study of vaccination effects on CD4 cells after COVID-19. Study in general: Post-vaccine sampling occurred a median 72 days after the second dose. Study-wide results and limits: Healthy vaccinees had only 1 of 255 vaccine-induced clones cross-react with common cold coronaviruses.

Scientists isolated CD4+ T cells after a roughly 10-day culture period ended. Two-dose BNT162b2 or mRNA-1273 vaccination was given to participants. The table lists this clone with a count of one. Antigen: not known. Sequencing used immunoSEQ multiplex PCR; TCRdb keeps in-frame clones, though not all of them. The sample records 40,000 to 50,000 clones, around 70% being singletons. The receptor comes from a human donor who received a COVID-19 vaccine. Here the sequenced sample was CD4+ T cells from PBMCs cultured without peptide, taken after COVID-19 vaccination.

The CDR3 nucleotides are TGTGCCAGCAGTTGGGGGGGAACCGGGGAGCTGTTTTTT. Protein product: CASSWGGTGELFF. The chain uses TRBV12-3 or TRBV12-4 and TRBJ2-2, with TRBD2 matching over 7 bases. CDR3 size: 13 residues. The V segment lost 4 bases and the J segment 5 bases; nucleotides outside the gene matches: 1.